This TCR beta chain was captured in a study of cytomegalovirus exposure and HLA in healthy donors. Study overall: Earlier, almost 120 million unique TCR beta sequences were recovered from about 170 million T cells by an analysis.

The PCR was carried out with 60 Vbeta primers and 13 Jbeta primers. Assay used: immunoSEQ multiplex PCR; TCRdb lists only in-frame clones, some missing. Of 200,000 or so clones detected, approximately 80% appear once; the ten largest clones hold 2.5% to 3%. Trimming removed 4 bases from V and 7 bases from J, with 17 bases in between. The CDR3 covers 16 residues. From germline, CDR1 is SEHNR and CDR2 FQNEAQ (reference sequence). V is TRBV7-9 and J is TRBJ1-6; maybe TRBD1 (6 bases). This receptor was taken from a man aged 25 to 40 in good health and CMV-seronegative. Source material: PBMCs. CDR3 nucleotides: TGTGCCAGCAGCTCCGGGGCAGGGGCCCCGAATTCACCCCTCCACTTT. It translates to CASSSGAGAPNSPLHF.